Shown below are 24 T cell receptor beta chains from a single sample sequenced in a study of OX40 agonist ivuxolimab in advanced cancers. The library was obtained by the immunoSEQ multiplex PCR assay. The immuneACCESS repertoire file appears here via TCRdb, limited to in-frame rearrangements. These files lack a portion of the clones; in checked studies, under half of the deficit traces to unresolved V genes, and the cause of the others is not known. The sample yields 35,000 to 40,000 clones; 82% were counted once. Jointly, the top ten make up about 1.7% of the sample. Specimen: CD4+ or CD8+ T cells sorted from blood, collected in a trial of the OX40 agonist ivuxolimab. The receptors derive from an adult with an advanced solid tumor such as melanoma, head and neck, liver or kidney cancer.

V usage is TRBV19 and J usage is TRBJ2-7, with a possible D match to TRBD1 (5 bases). From germline, CDR1 is LNHDA and CDR2 SQIVND (reference sequence). This CDR3 comprises 16 residues. Trimming stripped 4 bases from V and 0 bases from J, with 16 bases between. The CDR3 DNA is TGTGCCAGTAGTACAAGACAGCCCAGGAGCTCCTACGAGCAGTACTTC. Translating gives CASSTRQPRSSYEQYF. Full variable domain (remainder filled in from reference TRBV19 and TRBJ2-7): DGGITQSPKYLFRKEGQNVTLSCEQNLNHDAMYWYRQDPGQGLRLIYYSQIVNDFQKGDIAEGYSVSREKKESFPLTVTSAQKNPTAFYLCASSTRQPRSSYEQYFGPGTRLTVT.

J is TRBJ1-1 and V is TRBV6-5, with D hard to call. Germline CDR1 MNHEY, CDR2 SVGAGI. The CDR3 length is 12 residues. V was cut by 4 bases and J by 8 bases, with 11 bases left in between. The CDR3 coding sequence is TGTGCCAGCAGTTTTACGGGTCGGGAAGCTTTCTTT. Translated, it gives CASSFTGREAFF.

The gene calls are TRBV6-1 and TRBJ2-5; TRBD1 aligns across 8 bases. This CDR3 has 14 amino acids. With 6 bases clipped from V and 4 bases from J, the junction kept 7 bases outside the gene matches. The germline CDR1 and CDR2 sequences are MNHNS and SASEGT. Written as DNA, the CDR3 is TGTGCCAGCAGCGAACTACAGGGGGGAGAGACCCAGTACTTC. As protein: CASSELQGGETQYF.

This clone was detected a few times. The chain uses TRBV7-8 and TRBJ1-2; 7 bases align to TRBD1. The CDR3 totals 16 residues. Germline V gives CDR1 SGHVS, CDR2 FQNEAQ. J gave up 2 bases and V 5 bases, and 11 bases lay outside the gene matches. CDR3 residues: CASSQLPGQINYGYTF. The DNA for the CDR3 is TGTGCCAGCAGCCAGCTTCCGGGACAGATCAACTATGGCTACACCTTC.

This chain joins TRBV5-4 and TRBJ1-2, with D maybe TRBD1 (6 bases). V gave up 2 bases and J gave up 4 bases, with 9 bases separating them. The CDR3 totals 13 residues. Germline lookup yields CDR1 SGHNT and CDR2 YYREEE (reference sequence). This chain's CDR3 is CASSFTGLYGYTF. The CDR3 region has the DNA TGTGCCAGCAGCTTTACAGGGCTCTATGGCTACACCTTC.

This clone was observed once. The V and J genes are TRBV6-5 and TRBJ1-2, with unresolved D. The CDR3 runs 14 residues. V was trimmed by 0 bases and J by 0 bases, leaving 5 bases between them. Per the germline V gene, CDR1 is MNHEY and CDR2 is SVGAGI. The CDR3 is CASSYSRANYGYTF. DNA of the CDR3: TGTGCCAGCAGTTACTCGAGGGCTAACTATGGCTACACCTTC.

The V gene is TRBV11-2, the J gene TRBJ1-6; D remains unclear. Germline assignment: CDR1 SGHAT and CDR2 FQNNGV. The CDR3 covers 12 residues. Between the trimmed V and J ends, which lost 5 bases and 7 bases, there was a span of 6 bases. CDR3 loop: CASSLRNSPLHF. CDR3 DNA: TGTGCCAGCAGCCTCCGAAATTCACCCCTCCACTTT.

V and J are TRBV19 and TRBJ2-6; the D is unclear. Germline loops: CDR1 LNHDA, CDR2 SQIVND (reference sequence). Trimming took 9 bases from V and 0 from J, leaving 15 bases between them. The CDR3 consists of 16 residues. In DNA form, the CDR3 reads TGTGCCAGCACCGAAGCCCGGAGCTCTGGGGCCAACGTCCTGACTTTC. It translates to CASTEARSSGANVLTF. Full variable domain (outside the CDR3, taken from reference TRBV19 and TRBJ2-6): DGGITQSPKYLFRKEGQNVTLSCEQNLNHDAMYWYRQDPGQGLRLIYYSQIVNDFQKGDIAEGYSVSREKKESFPLTVTSAQKNPTAFYLCASTEARSSGANVLTFGAGSRLTVL.

The chain joins TRBV27 to TRBJ1-3; D is uncertain. CDR1 MNHEY and CDR2 SMNVEV come from the germline V gene (reference sequence). Trimming shortened V by 4 bases and J by 2 bases, and 12 bases separated the two germline ends. The CDR3 sequence is 15 residues long. In nucleotides, the CDR3 is TGTGCCAGCAGTTCTCGGCGGGGTACTGGAAACACCATATATTTT. This encodes CASSSRRGTGNTIYF.

This clone was recorded only once. This chain joins TRBV11-2 and TRBJ1-1; D perhaps matches TRBD1 (5 bases). V shed 5 bases and J shed 1 base, with 14 bases lying between them. Per germline, CDR1 SGHAT and CDR2 FQNNGV. This CDR3 has 15 amino acids. The CDR3 DNA is TGTGCCAGCAGCCCCGGGGGGAGGGCGAACACTGAAGCTTTCTTT. It yields the protein CASSPGGRANTEAFF.

This clone was seen a few times. The sample has other DNA sequences that encode this CDR3 too. This chain uses TRBV9 with TRBJ1-1, with 9 positions matching TRBD1. Germline trimming cut 4 bases from V and 7 bases from J; bases unmatched to any gene: 5. Per germline, CDR1 SGDLS and CDR2 YYNGEE. CDR3 size: 13 residues. Here the CDR3 reads CASSLRGQGEAFF. Written as DNA, the CDR3 is TGTGCCAGCAGCTTAAGGGGACAGGGTGAAGCTTTCTTT.

The chain employs TRBV5-6 and TRBJ1-3; possibly TRBD1 for D (5 bases). V was pared by 5 bases and J by 0 bases, with 12 bases between. The CDR3 covers 15 residues. Per germline, CDR1 SGHDT and CDR2 YYEEEE. The CDR3 coding sequence is TGTGCCAGCAGGAAACGACAGAGCTCTGGAAACACCATATATTTT. It encodes CASRKRQSSGNTIYF.

V usage is TRBV4-2 and J usage is TRBJ1-3; possible D gene TRBD1, 5 bases. V was cut by 0 bases and J by 0 bases, with 9 bases left in between. Looked up from germline, CDR1 is LGHNA and CDR2 is YNFKEQ. The CDR3 has 16 residues. CDR3 loop: CASSQDSGNSGNTIYF. The CDR3 region has the DNA TGTGCCAGCAGCCAAGATTCAGGGAACTCTGGAAACACCATATATTTT.

J is TRBJ1-2 and V is TRBV25-1, with D maybe TRBD1 (6 bases). CDR3 length: 17 amino acids. Trimming removed 3 bases at V and 6 bases at J, with 23 bases between. Germline assignment: CDR1 MGHDK and CDR2 SYGVNS. DNA of the CDR3: TGTGCCAGCAGTGACCCTATACGGAAGGAAGGGGGGGATGGCTACACCTTC. It translates to CASSDPIRKEGGDGYTF.

The gene calls are TRBV2 and TRBJ2-3; TRBD1 agrees at 9 bases. This CDR3 spans 18 amino acids. Germline loops: CDR1 SNHLY, CDR2 FYNNEI. V trimming: 3 bases; J trimming: 3 bases; junction bases outside the gene matches: 13. The DNA of the CDR3 is TGTGCCAGCAGTGATGTAAGAGGGGACAGGGATTTTACAGATACGCAGTATTTT. Protein sequence: CASSDVRGDRDFTDTQYF.

J is TRBJ2-1 and V is TRBV7-3, with 11 bases identical to TRBD2. The CDR3 runs 17 residues. CDR1 is SGHTA and CDR2 is FQGTGA in the germline V gene. J gave up 6 bases and V 1 base, and 8 bases lay outside the gene matches. This CDR3 is CASSLKNALAGVNEQFF. CDR3 bases: TGTGCCAGCAGCTTAAAAAACGCACTAGCGGGGGTCAATGAGCAGTTCTTC.

This rearrangement joins TRBV7-2 to TRBJ1-3; D gene unclear. CDR3 length: 16 amino acids. Germline values: CDR1 SGHTA, CDR2 FQGNSA. Trimming pared 5 bases from V and 0 bases from J, leaving 14 bases between. The CDR3 coding sequence is TGTGCCAGCAGCCTAGGGTCGGTGGGCTCTGGAAACACCATATATTTT. Translated: CASSLGSVGSGNTIYF.

CDR3 in amino acids: CASSLEASGVNEQFF. The CDR3 DNA is TGCGCCAGCAGCTTGGAGGCTAGCGGAGTAAATGAGCAGTTCTTC. This chain uses TRBV5-1 with TRBJ2-1; TRBD2 aligns across 7 bases. After removal of 0 bases from V and 7 bases from J, the junction contained 7 bases not matched to a gene. The CDR3 spans 15 residues. Germline values: CDR1 SGHRS, CDR2 YFSETQ.

V usage is TRBV10-1 and J usage is TRBJ2-3; 7 positions agree with TRBD1. The V and J ends lost 10 bases and 3 bases, in that order; junction bases with no gene match: 10. Germline V gives CDR1 WNHNN, CDR2 SYGVQD (reference sequence). The CDR3 has 14 residues. The CDR3 sequence is CAIRTGMFTDTQYF. The CDR3 bases are TGCGCCATCCGGACAGGCATGTTTACAGATACGCAGTATTTT.

The V gene is TRBV9, the J gene TRBJ1-6; D gene uncertain. The CDR3 length is 15 residues. Trimming shortened V by 0 bases and J by 5 bases, and 9 bases separated the two germline ends. Germline CDR1 is SGDLS and CDR2 is YYNGEE. The CDR3 region has the DNA TGTGCCAGCAGCGTAGAAAGCAGGAATAATTCACCCCTCCACTTT. Residues: CASSVESRNNSPLHF.

This clone rates as medium-sized. The chain joins TRBV5-6 to TRBJ2-7; the D is unclear. V lost 3 bases to trimming and J lost 7 bases, with 8 bases between them. This CDR3 has 11 residues. Germline assignment: CDR1 SGHDT and CDR2 YYEEEE. CDR3 loop: CASSSLSEQYF. CDR3 in DNA: TGTGCCAGCAGCTCTTTGTCAGAGCAGTACTTC.

In its sample, this clone was seen a few times. The CDR3 sequence: CATSRDRGVGGYTF. The CDR3 nucleotides read TGTGCCACCAGCAGAGACAGGGGAGTAGGTGGCTACACCTTC. The chain uses TRBV15 and TRBJ1-2; a weak D match, TRBD1 (6 bases). The V gene lost 0 bases and the J gene lost 7 bases, with 12 bases spanning the gap. The CDR3 consists of 14 residues. CDR1 is LNHNV, CDR2 YYDKDF, per germline (reference sequence).

This chain uses TRBV2 with TRBJ2-7; weak D call: TRBD2 (5 bases). Germline values: CDR1 SNHLY, CDR2 FYNNEI. V lost 5 bases and J lost 0, with 11 bases in between. CDR3 size: 14 residues. CDR3 coding DNA: TGTGCCAGCAGTAGACTACAGAGCTCCTACGAGCAGTACTTC. It yields the protein CASSRLQSSYEQYF.

Concerning this clone itself: Relative to the germline gene, one junction end is altered; a read error may explain this. Different DNA sequences within this sample yield the same CDR3. The chain has TRBV6-1 and TRBJ1-1; no clear D. The CDR3 loop spans 13 amino acids. Germline values: CDR1 MNHNS, CDR2 SASEGT. This chain's CDR3 is CASSLTQNTEAFF. Here the CDR3 DNA reads TGTGCCAGCAGTCTCACACAGAACACTGAAGCTTTCTTC.